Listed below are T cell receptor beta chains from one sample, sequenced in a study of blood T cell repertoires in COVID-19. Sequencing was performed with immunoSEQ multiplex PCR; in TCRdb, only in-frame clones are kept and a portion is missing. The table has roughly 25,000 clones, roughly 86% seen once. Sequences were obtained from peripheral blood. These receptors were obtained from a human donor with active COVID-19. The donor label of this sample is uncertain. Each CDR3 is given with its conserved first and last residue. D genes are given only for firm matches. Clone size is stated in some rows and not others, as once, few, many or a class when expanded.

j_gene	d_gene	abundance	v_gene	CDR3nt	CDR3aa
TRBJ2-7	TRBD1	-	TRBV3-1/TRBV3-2	TGTGCCAGCAGCCAAGCGGGACAGCTCCTTTCCTACGAGCAGTACTTC	CASSQAGQLLSYEQYF
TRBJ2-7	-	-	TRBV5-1	TGCGCCAGCAGCTTGGCAGGGTATAGCGAGCAGTACTTC	CASSLAGYSEQYF
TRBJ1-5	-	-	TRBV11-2	TGTGCCAGCAGCTTAGTAGGGGCTGGCAATCAGCCCCAGCATTTT	CASSLVGAGNQPQHF
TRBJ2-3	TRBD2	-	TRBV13	TGTGCCAGCAGCTCCACGCAAGGCCGGGCGGGGGGAACAGATACGCAGTATTTT	CASSSTQGRAGGTDTQYF
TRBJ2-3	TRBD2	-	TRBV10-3	TGTGCCATCAGCTCACTAGCGGAAGGGTTCGCAGATACGCAGTATTTT	CAISSLAEGFADTQYF
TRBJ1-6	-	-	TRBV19	TGTGCCAGTAGTGGGCGTGAGAATAATTCACCCCTCCACTTT	CASSGRENNSPLHF
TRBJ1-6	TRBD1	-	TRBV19	TGTGCCAGTAGCTCGACAGGGGGTAATTCACCCCTCCACTTT	CASSSTGGNSPLHF
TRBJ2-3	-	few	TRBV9	TGTGCCAGCAGCGGGGGCAGCTTATTCACAGATACGCAGTATTTT	CASSGGSLFTDTQYF
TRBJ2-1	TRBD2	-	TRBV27	TGTGCCAGCAGTCTCCCTCCGACTAGCGGGAGAGGTCGGGATGAGCAGTTCTTC	CASSLPPTSGRGRDEQFF
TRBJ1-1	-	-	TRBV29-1	TGCAGCATAAGCGGGCAGCTGAACACTGAAGCTTTCTTT	CSISGQLNTEAFF
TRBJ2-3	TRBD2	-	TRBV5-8	TGTGCCAGCAGCTTGGATAGCGGGAGATTCACAGATACGCAGTATTTT	CASSLDSGRFTDTQYF
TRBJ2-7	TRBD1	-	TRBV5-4	TGTGCCAGCAGCGGCGGGACAGGGCTCTACGAGCAGTACTTC	CASSGGTGLYEQYF
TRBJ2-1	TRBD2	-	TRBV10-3	TGTGCCATCAGTGAGGCGCCGGGGGGGGACAATGAGCAGTTCTTC	CAISEAPGGDNEQFF
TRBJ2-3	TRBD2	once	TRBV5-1	TGCGCCAGCAGCTCGACTAGCGCTAGCACAGATACGCAGTATTTT	CASSSTSASTDTQYF
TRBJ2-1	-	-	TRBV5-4	TGTGCCAGCACCGAGTACAATGAGCAGTTCTTC	CASTEYNEQFF
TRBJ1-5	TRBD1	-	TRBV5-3	TGTGCCAGAAGCTCCCCCAGCCGACAGGGAGGCCAGCCCCAGCATTTT	CARSSPSRQGGQPQHF
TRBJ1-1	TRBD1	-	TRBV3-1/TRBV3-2	TGTGCCAGCAGCCAATCGGACAGGGCGACTGAAGCTTTCTTT	CASSQSDRATEAFF
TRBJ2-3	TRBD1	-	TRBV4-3	TGCGCCAGCAGCCAAGGGACAGGGGAGGGAGATACGCAGTATTTT	CASSQGTGEGDTQYF
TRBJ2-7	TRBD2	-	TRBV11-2	TGTGCCAGCAGCTTTGGCGGGGGGGACGAGCAGTACTTC	CASSFGGGDEQYF
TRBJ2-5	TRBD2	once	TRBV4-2	TGTGCCAGCAGCCAAGGTGGACGGGGGGGGCAAGAGACCCAGTACTTC	CASSQGGRGGQETQYF
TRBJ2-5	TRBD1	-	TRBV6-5	TGTGCCAGCAGCGCTCGACAGGGTTCGGGAGAGACCCAGTACTTC	CASSARQGSGETQYF
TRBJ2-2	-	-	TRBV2	TGTGCCAGCAGGTCCCGGGACACCGGGGAGCTGTTTTTT	CASRSRDTGELFF
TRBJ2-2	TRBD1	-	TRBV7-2	TGTGCCAGCAGCCACAGACAGGGTAGCACCGGGGAGCTGTTTTTT	CASSHRQGSTGELFF
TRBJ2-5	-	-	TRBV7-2	TGTGCCAGCAGCTTACCGAGCGGGCTAAGAGGGGAGACCCAGTACTTC	CASSLPSGLRGETQYF
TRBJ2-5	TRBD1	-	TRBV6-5	TGTGCCAGCAGCTTGACAGGGAGAGAGACCCAGTACTTC	CASSLTGRETQYF
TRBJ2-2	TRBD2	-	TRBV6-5	TGTGCCAGCAGCGGACTAGCGGGCCTCACCGGGGAGCTGTTTTTT	CASSGLAGLTGELFF
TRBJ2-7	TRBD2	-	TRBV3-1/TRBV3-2	TGTGCCAGCAGAGGGAGGGCGGGAGAGCAGTACTTC	CASRGRAGEQYF
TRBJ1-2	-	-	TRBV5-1	TGCGCCAGCAGCTTGGTCCTGGGAGCGGATGGCTACACCTTC	CASSLVLGADGYTF
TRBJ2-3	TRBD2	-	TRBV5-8	TGTGCCAGCAGCTTGGGTGCGGGGGATAGCACAGATACGCAGTATTTT	CASSLGAGDSTDTQYF
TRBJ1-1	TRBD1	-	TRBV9	TGTGCCAGCAGCGTAGATGGCCAGGGGGACGCTGAAGCTTTCTTT	CASSVDGQGDAEAFF
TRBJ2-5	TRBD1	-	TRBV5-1	TGCGCCAGCAGCCCGACAGGGACCGAGACCCAGTACTTC	CASSPTGTETQYF
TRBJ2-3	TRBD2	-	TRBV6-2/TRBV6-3	TGTGCCAGCAGTTACTTAGCGGGAAAAGATACGCAGTATTTT	CASSYLAGKDTQYF
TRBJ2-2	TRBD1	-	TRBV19	TGTGCCAGTTCCCCCAGGACAGGGGTCACCGGGGAGCTGTTTTTT	CASSPRTGVTGELFF
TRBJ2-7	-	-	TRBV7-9	TGTGCCAGCAGCTTTTGGGGAGAGGCTCCCCGGGACTTC	CASSFWGEAPRDF
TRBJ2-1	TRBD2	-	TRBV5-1	TGCGCCAGCAGCTGGACTAGTCCCCTAAATGAGCAGTTCTTC	CASSWTSPLNEQFF
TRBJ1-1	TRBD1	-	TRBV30	TGTGCCTGGAATCTTTCCCGGGACAGAGCTTTCTTT	CAWNLSRDRAFF
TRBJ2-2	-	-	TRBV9	TGTGCCAGCTCTACTACAGGGAACACCGGGGAGCTGTTTTTT	CASSTTGNTGELFF
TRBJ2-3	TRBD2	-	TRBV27	TGTGCCAGCAGTTTACTAGCGGGGGGCACAGATACGCAGTATTTT	CASSLLAGGTDTQYF
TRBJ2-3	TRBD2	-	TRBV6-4	TGTGCCAGCAGTGGAGCGGGGAGTACAGATACGCAGTATTTT	CASSGAGSTDTQYF
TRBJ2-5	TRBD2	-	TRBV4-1	TGCGCCAGCAGCACGCCCTCCGGACTAGCGGGGGCCCCTCACCAAGAGACCCAGTACTTC	CASSTPSGLAGAPHQETQYF
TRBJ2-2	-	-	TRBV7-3	TGTGCCAGCAGCTTAACGGGTAGCAGGGCAGAAAACGGGGAGCTGTTTTTT	CASSLTGSRAENGELFF
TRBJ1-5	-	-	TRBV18	TGTGCCAGCTCACCACTAGACGGACTACAGCCCCAGCATTTT	CASSPLDGLQPQHF
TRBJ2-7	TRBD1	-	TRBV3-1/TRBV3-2	TGTGCCAGCAGCCAGACACAGGGGACCTACGAGCAGTACTTC	CASSQTQGTYEQYF
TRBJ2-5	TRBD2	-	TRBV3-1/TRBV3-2	TGTGCCAGCAGCCACACTAGCGGGGGGGGAAAGACCCAGTACTTC	CASSHTSGGGKTQYF